The 29 T cell receptor beta chains given below trace back to one sample, sequenced in a study of blood T cells in healthy people across ages. Next came a second PCR, run for about 6 to 12 cycles, which used a sample-barcoded 5' primer along with a J-beta primer mix. TCRdb reprocessed the 5' RACE reads via MiXCR and lists one record per CDR3 protein. The sample lists 850,000 to 1,100,000 distinct CDR3 sequences; roughly two fifths were seen once. Source material: blood. The receptors were gathered from a man aged 18 to 29 in good health.

This clonotype was picked up many times. This chain connects TRBV7-9 to TRBJ1-5, with a possible D match to TRBD1 (5 bases). This CDR3 contains 15 residues. The germline gives CDR1 SEHNR, CDR2 FQNEAQ (reference sequence). Trimming stripped 1 base from V and 4 bases from J, with 11 bases between. CDR3 amino acids: CASSLGGAGNQPQHF. For the CDR3, the DNA is TGTGCCAGCAGCTTAGGAGGGGCGGGGAATCAGCCCCAGCATTTT. Combining the CDR3 with reference TRBV7-9 and TRBJ1-5 gives the whole variable domain DTGVSQNPRHKITKRGQNVTFRCDPISEHNRLYWYRQTLGQGPEFLTYFQNEAQLEKSRLLSDRFSAERPKGSFSTLEIQRTEQGDSAMYLCASSLGGAGNQPQHFGDGTRLSIL.

The chain combines TRBV10-3 with TRBJ2-7; 12 bases are a match to TRBD1. Per the germline V gene, CDR1 is ENHRY and CDR2 is SYGVKD. The CDR3 consists of 16 residues. With 8 bases clipped from V and 5 bases from J, the junction kept 13 bases outside the gene matches. The CDR3: CAIDPQGTGGPNEQYF. CDR3 coding DNA: TGTGCCATCGACCCACAGGGGACAGGGGGCCCAAACGAGCAGTACTTC.

The genes are TRBV12-3 or TRBV12-4 and TRBJ2-2; no reliable D call. The CDR3 is 14 amino acids. V shed 7 bases and J shed 1 base, with 10 bases lying between them. CDR3 bases: TGTGCCAGCAATTTGAGACAGAACACCGGGGAGCTGTTTTTT. It specifies CASNLRQNTGELFF.

This clonotype has just a few counts. This rearrangement joins TRBV12-3 or TRBV12-4 to TRBJ1-2; a possible D gene is TRBD1 (6 bases). Trimming took 6 bases from V and 3 from J, leaving 14 bases between them. This CDR3 has 14 amino acids. The CDR3: CASRNDRQDYGYTF. The CDR3 coding sequence is TGTGCCAGCAGAAACGACAGGCAGGACTATGGCTACACCTTC.

This CDR3 is CASGTSRNNEQFF. The CDR3 region has the DNA TGTGCCAGCGGGACTAGCAGGAACAATGAGCAGTTCTTC. The chain joins TRBV6-2 or TRBV6-3 to TRBJ2-1; 9 bases are a match to TRBD2. CDR3 length: 13 residues. Germline CDR1 and CDR2: MNHEY and SVGEGT. The J segment lost 5 bases and the V segment lost 8 bases, leaving 4 bases of the junction unmatched.

This clonotype was seen repeatedly, ten times or more. Mismatch with germline at one junction end may stem from a read error. This sequence joins TRBV5-1 and TRBJ1-2, with D unresolved. The CDR3 totals 13 residues. CDR1 and CDR2 from the germline V gene are SGHRS and YFSETQ. The CDR3 nucleotides are TGTGCCAGCAGCTTTGACCCTAACTATGGCTACACCTTC. Translating gives CASSFDPNYGYTF. The complete variable domain, with remaining parts taken from reference TRBV5-1 and TRBJ1-2, reads KAGVTQTPRYLIKTRGQQVTLSCSPISGHRSVSWYQQTPGQGLQFLFEYFSETQRNKGNFPGRFSGRQFSNSRSEMNVSTLELGDSALYLCASSFDPNYGYTFGSGTRLTVV.

This clonotype was picked up a small number of times. The genes are TRBV28 and TRBJ2-1; TRBD1 or TRBD2 may be the D gene (5 bases each). Trimming removed 9 bases at V and 8 bases at J, with 26 bases between. The CDR3 is made up of 16 amino acids. Germline CDR1 is MDHEN and CDR2 is SYDVKM. The CDR3 DNA is TGTGCCAGTAACCCCCCTAAGTGGCAGGGACGGGATGAGCAGTTCTTC. Its translation is CASNPPKWQGRDEQFF.

V and J are TRBV29-1 and TRBJ1-1, with TRBD1 identical over 9 bases. The V and J ends lost 7 bases and 4 bases, in that order; junction bases with no gene match: 7. Germline assignment: CDR1 SQVTM and CDR2 ANQGSEA. The CDR3 is 13 amino acids. CDR3 in amino acids: CSATGGGGTEAFF. CDR3 DNA: TGCAGCGCCACAGGGGGCGGTGGCACTGAAGCTTTCTTT.

J is TRBJ2-3 and V is TRBV10-2; 13 bases match TRBD2. The CDR3 has 16 amino acids. Trimming took 6 bases from V and 3 from J; bases not matched to a gene: 6. Germline V gene lookup returns CDR1 WSHSY and CDR2 SAAADI. This chain's CDR3 is CASSKTSGGVTDTQYF. CDR3 coding DNA: TGCGCCAGCAGCAAAACTAGCGGGGGGGTAACAGATACGCAGTATTTT.

This clonotype was seen a handful of times. The CDR3 DNA follows: TGCAGTGCCAAAAGAGATGGGGCGTTGGATACGCAGTATTTT. This gives the protein CSAKRDGALDTQYF. The chain uses TRBV20-1 and TRBJ2-3; D perhaps matches TRBD1 (5 bases). CDR3 length equals 14 residues. Germline V gene sequence: CDR1 DFQATT, CDR2 SNEGSKA (reference sequence). V lost 6 bases, J lost 6 bases, and 19 bases lay in between.

The J gene is TRBJ2-1, the V gene TRBV28; D not certain. Trimming took off 7 bases at V and 0 bases at J, with 10 bases between the two ends. CDR1 and CDR2 (germline): MDHEN, SYDVKM. The CDR3 loop spans 14 amino acids. The CDR3 DNA reads as TGTGCCAGCATAGGCCCCGACTCCTACAATGAGCAGTTCTTC. Its protein product is CASIGPDSYNEQFF.

The chain joins TRBV20-1 to TRBJ1-5; D gene unclear. Germline V lookup: CDR1 DFQATT, CDR2 SNEGSKA (reference sequence). This CDR3 is built from 14 residues. V shed 4 bases and J shed 4 bases, with 14 bases lying between them. The CDR3 coding sequence is TGCAGTGCTAACCCCCCAGGTTCGAATCAGCCCCAGCATTTT. It specifies CSANPPGSNQPQHF.

The chain combines TRBV20-1 with TRBJ1-5; no definite D call. The V and J ends lost 2 bases and 4 bases respectively, with 15 bases between them. This CDR3 comprises 15 residues. Germline V gene data show CDR1 as DFQATT and CDR2 as SNEGSKA (reference sequence). CDR3 bases: TGCAGTGCTAGACCTAGGGATAGGGTGAATCAGCCCCAGCATTTT. Translating gives CSARPRDRVNQPQHF.

The chain has TRBV7-9 and TRBJ1-5, with D unclear. The CDR3 has 11 amino acids. V dropped 1 base and J dropped 13 bases, with 8 bases sitting between them. Germline-derived CDR1 and CDR2 are SEHNR and FQNEAQ (reference sequence). CDR3 sequence reads: CASSLGERQHF. As DNA, the CDR3 is TGTGCCAGCAGCTTAGGAGAGCGGCAGCATTTT. Looking up the rest from reference TRBV7-9 and TRBJ1-5 gives the full variable domain: DTGVSQNPRHKITKRGQNVTFRCDPISEHNRLYWYRQTLGQGPEFLTYFQNEAQLEKSRLLSDRFSAERPKGSFSTLEIQRTEQGDSAMYLCASSLGERQHFGDGTRLSIL.

The J gene is TRBJ1-5, the V gene TRBV28, with 7 bases matching TRBD1. The CDR3 runs to 17 residues. Looked up from germline, CDR1 is MDHEN and CDR2 is SYDVKM. The junction had 10 bases not matched to a gene; V was cut back by 5 bases and J by 0 bases. The CDR3 bases are TGTGCCAGCAGTCTAGCAGGGGGGGTATATAGCAATCAGCCCCAGCATTTT. Encoded protein: CASSLAGGVYSNQPQHF.

The rearrangement links TRBV5-4 to TRBJ2-3, with 10 bases aligning to TRBD2. Trimming at V came to 4 bases and at J to 4 bases, leaving 3 bases not matched to a gene. The CDR3 has 14 residues. Germline CDR1 is SGHNT and CDR2 is YYREEE (reference sequence). The CDR3 region has the DNA TGTGCCAGCAGCCTAGCGGGGGTTCCAGATACGCAGTATTTT. Protein sequence: CASSLAGVPDTQYF.

This clonotype was detected only a few times. This chain joins TRBV29-1 and TRBJ2-3, with a weak D call TRBD2 (5 bases). Germline V gene data show CDR1 as SQVTM and CDR2 as ANQGSEA. The CDR3 has 13 amino acids. With 7 bases removed from V and 2 bases from J, the gap between germline ends came to 13 bases. This CDR3 is CSASGLDTDTQYF. CDR3 coding DNA: TGCAGCGCCTCCGGACTGGACACAGATACGCAGTATTTT.

The J gene is TRBJ2-5, the V gene TRBV2, with a tentative D call TRBD1 (5 bases). Per germline, CDR1 SNHLY and CDR2 FYNNEI. The CDR3 sequence is 14 residues long. V lost 4 bases to trimming and J lost 2 bases, with 11 bases between them. CDR3 nucleotide sequence: TGTGCCAGCAGTGCGAGGACACCACAAGAGACCCAGTACTTC. Translated: CASSARTPQETQYF.

This clonotype appeared a few times. The chain links TRBV14 to TRBJ1-1, with unresolved D. Germline V gene sequence: CDR1 SGHDN, CDR2 FVKESK. This CDR3 spans 13 amino acids. V was shortened by 5 bases and J by 7 bases, with 14 bases between the two germline ends. The CDR3: CASSGGSSREAFF. The CDR3 region has the DNA TGTGCCAGCAGCGGAGGGAGCTCCCGTGAAGCTTTCTTT.

This clonotype was seen a few times. The chain has TRBV20-1 and TRBJ2-5; D remains unclear. The V end lost 0 bases, the J end lost 11 bases, and 19 bases lay between the germline ends. The CDR3 loop spans 14 amino acids. Germline lookup yields CDR1 DFQATT and CDR2 SNEGSKA (reference sequence). The CDR3 bases are TGCAGTGCTAGAGAAGTAGCAGACGTACGTGAGCAGTACTTC. Its protein product is CSAREVADVREQYF.

The chain is built from TRBV5-1 and TRBJ1-2; 9 bases fit TRBD1. Germline V gene data show CDR1 as SGHRS and CDR2 as YFSETQ. The CDR3 spans 15 residues. The junction had 6 bases not matched to a gene; V was cut back by 3 bases and J by 3 bases. CDR3 coding DNA: TGCGCCAGCAGCTGGGACAGGGAGCGCGACTATGGCTACACCTTC. Its protein is CASSWDRERDYGYTF.

The V call is TRBV20-1, the J call TRBJ1-5, with D uncertain. V shed 0 bases and J shed 3 bases, with 9 bases lying between them. The length of the CDR3 is 14 residues. The V gene's germline CDR1 is DFQATT and CDR2 SNEGSKA (reference sequence). This CDR3 is CSARDGHVNQPQHF. CDR3 DNA: TGCAGTGCTAGAGATGGGCACGTCAATCAGCCCCAGCATTTT.

Points on this clonotype: The junction shows a germline mismatch at one end, possibly a read error. The CDR3 sequence: CVSSSDPTGELFF. DNA of the CDR3: TGTGTCAGCAGTTCGGACCCTACCGGGGAGCTGTTTTTT. The J gene is TRBJ2-2, the V gene TRBV7-3; D call uncertain. The V gene's germline CDR1 is SGHTA and CDR2 FQGTGA. The CDR3 length is 13 residues.

The sample holds a few counts of this clonotype. The J gene is TRBJ2-1, the V gene TRBV20-1; possible D gene TRBD1, 6 bases. The assigned J gene may be wrong: the sequence end matches TRBJ2-7 better. Looked up from germline, CDR1 is DFQATT and CDR2 is SNEGSKA (reference sequence). The CDR3 is 17 amino acids. The CDR3 DNA reads as TGCAGTGCTAGAAGCGGAAGGACAGATAGCTCCTACAATGAGCAGTACTTC. Translated: CSARSGRTDSSYNEQYF.

The V gene is TRBV24-1, the J gene TRBJ2-3; 8 positions match TRBD1. This CDR3 contains 18 residues. Germline V CDR1 and CDR2: KGHDR, SFDVKD. The V gene end was trimmed by 2 bases and the J gene end by 2 bases; junction bases not matched to a gene: 11. Here the CDR3 DNA reads TGTGCCACCAGTGATTCTACAGCCGGACAGGGACCCACAGATACGCAGTATTTT. Translated, it gives CATSDSTAGQGPTDTQYF.

This clonotype has just a few counts. V is TRBV7-9 and J is TRBJ2-3; unclear D gene. Trimming stripped 5 bases from V and 3 bases from J, with 12 bases between. Per germline, CDR1 SEHNR and CDR2 FQNEAQ (reference sequence). The CDR3 is made up of 14 amino acids. This CDR3 reads CASSPERTTDTQYF. CDR3 sequence (DNA): TGTGCCAGCAGCCCCGAGAGAACAACAGATACGCAGTATTTT. Drawing the rest from reference TRBV7-9 and TRBJ2-3, the complete variable domain is DTGVSQNPRHKITKRGQNVTFRCDPISEHNRLYWYRQTLGQGPEFLTYFQNEAQLEKSRLLSDRFSAERPKGSFSTLEIQRTEQGDSAMYLCASSPERTTDTQYFGPGTRLTVL.

The chain is built from TRBV20-1 and TRBJ2-1; possible D gene TRBD1, 5 bases. CDR3 length: 14 residues. Trimming took off 4 bases at V and 0 bases at J, with 10 bases between the two ends. Germline V gene lookup returns CDR1 DFQATT and CDR2 SNEGSKA (reference sequence). CDR3 nucleotides: TGCAGTGCTAAAGGACAACGCTCCTACAATGAGCAGTTCTTC. Translating gives CSAKGQRSYNEQFF.

This chain links TRBV7-9 with TRBJ1-4; D is unclear. The CDR3 is 15 amino acids. Trimming took off 4 bases at V and 7 bases at J, with 16 bases between the two ends. Germline CDR1 reads SEHNR; CDR2 reads FQNEAQ (reference sequence). The CDR3 nucleotides are TGTGCCAGCAGCTACCCCGGGAGCAGGAGTGAAAAACTGTTTTTT. It codes for CASSYPGSRSEKLFF.

V gene TRBV11-2 combines with J gene TRBJ2-1; TRBD1 aligns across 7 bases. The ends lost 5 bases at V and 2 bases at J; junction bases unmatched: 12. Germline CDR1 SGHAT, CDR2 FQNNGV. The CDR3 loop spans 17 amino acids. The chain's CDR3 is CASSILQPGQTYNEQFF. CDR3 DNA sequence: TGTGCCAGCAGCATACTGCAGCCGGGACAGACCTACAATGAGCAGTTCTTC.